The 2 T cell receptor beta chains below all came from one sample that was sequenced in a study of blood T cell repertoires in COVID-19. Measured with immunoSEQ multiplex PCR; TCRdb has only the in-frame clones, and not every one. The data hold around 700,000 clones, with more than 80% observed a single time. Specimen: peripheral blood. Receptors originate from a woman aged 18-35 years with acute or convalescent COVID-19.

This clone has a handful of counts. The chain links TRBV12-3 or TRBV12-4 to TRBJ1-1; D unresolved. Trimming cost V 5 bases and J 6 bases, with 7 bases left between them. The CDR3 length is 11 residues. CDR3 sequence: CASSLNPEAFF. CDR3 bases: TGTGCCAGCAGTCTAAACCCTGAAGCTTTCTTT.

The chain joins TRBV4-1 to TRBJ2-7; 10 bases fit TRBD1. CDR1 is MGHRA and CDR2 is YSYEKL in the germline V gene. The CDR3 length is 17 residues. The trim removed 3 bases at V and 6 bases at J, leaving 14 bases unmatched. The CDR3 nucleotides read TGCGCCAGCAGCCATCCCGGATTCTCGGGGACAGGGGCCGAGCAGTACTTC. Translation gives CASSHPGFSGTGAEQYF.